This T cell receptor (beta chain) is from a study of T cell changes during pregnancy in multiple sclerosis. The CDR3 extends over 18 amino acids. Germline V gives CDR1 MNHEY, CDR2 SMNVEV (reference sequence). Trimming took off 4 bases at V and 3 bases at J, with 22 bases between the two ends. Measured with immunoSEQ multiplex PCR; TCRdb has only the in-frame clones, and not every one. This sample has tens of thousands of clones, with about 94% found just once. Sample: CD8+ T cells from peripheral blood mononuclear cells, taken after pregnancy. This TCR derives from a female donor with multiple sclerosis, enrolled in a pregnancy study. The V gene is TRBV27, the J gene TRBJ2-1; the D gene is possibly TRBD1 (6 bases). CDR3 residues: CASSSLPRGPEIYNEQFF. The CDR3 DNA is TGTGCCAGCAGTTCCTTACCCAGGGGACCGGAAATCTACAATGAGCAGTTCTTC.